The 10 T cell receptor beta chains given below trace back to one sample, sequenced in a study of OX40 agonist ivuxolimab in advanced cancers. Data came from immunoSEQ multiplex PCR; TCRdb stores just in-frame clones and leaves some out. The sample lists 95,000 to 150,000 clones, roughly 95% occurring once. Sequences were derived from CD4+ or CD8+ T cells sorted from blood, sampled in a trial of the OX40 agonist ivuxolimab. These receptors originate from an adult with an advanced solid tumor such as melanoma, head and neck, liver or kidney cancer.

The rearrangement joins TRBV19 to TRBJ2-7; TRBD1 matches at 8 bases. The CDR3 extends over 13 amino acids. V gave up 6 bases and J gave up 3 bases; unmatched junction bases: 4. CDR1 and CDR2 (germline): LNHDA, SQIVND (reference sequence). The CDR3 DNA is TGTGCCAGTAGGCCGGGACAGGACTACGAGCAGTACTTC. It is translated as CASRPGQDYEQYF.

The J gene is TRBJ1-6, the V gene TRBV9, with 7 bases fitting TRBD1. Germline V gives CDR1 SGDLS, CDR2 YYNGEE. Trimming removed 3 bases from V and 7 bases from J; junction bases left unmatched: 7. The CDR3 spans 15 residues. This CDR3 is CASSATTGENSPLHF. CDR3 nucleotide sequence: TGTGCCAGCAGCGCGACCACAGGGGAAAATTCACCCCTCCACTTT.

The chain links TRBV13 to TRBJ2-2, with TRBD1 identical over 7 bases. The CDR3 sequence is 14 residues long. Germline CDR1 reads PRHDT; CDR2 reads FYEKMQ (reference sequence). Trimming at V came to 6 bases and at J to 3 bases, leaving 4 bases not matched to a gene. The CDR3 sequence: CASRPTGYTGELFF. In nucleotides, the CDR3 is TGTGCCAGCAGACCGACAGGGTACACCGGGGAGCTGTTTTTT.

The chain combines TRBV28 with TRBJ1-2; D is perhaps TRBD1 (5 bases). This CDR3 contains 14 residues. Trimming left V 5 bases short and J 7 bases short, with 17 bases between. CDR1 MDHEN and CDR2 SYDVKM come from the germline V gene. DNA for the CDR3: TGTGCCAGCAGTCCGCCCCAGGGCATCGGTGGCTACACCTTC. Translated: CASSPPQGIGGYTF.

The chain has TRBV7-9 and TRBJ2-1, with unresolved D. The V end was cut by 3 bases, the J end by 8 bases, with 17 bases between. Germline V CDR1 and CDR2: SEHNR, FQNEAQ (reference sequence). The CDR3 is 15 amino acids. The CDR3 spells CASSLEYAVEYEQFF. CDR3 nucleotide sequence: TGTGCCAGCAGCTTGGAATACGCGGTAGAATATGAGCAGTTCTTC.

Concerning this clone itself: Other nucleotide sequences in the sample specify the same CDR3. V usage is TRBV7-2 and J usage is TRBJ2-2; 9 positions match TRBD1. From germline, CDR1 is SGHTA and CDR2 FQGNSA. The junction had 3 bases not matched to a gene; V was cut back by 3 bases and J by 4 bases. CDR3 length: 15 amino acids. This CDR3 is CASSLATGGTGELFF. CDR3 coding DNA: TGTGCCAGCAGCTTGGCGACAGGGGGCACCGGGGAGCTGTTTTTT.

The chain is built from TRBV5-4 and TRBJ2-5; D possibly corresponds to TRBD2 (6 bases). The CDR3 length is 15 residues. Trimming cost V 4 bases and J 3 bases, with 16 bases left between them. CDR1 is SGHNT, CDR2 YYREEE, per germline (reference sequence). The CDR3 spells CASSTLAVHEETQYF. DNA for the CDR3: TGTGCCAGCAGCACTTTAGCGGTCCATGAAGAGACCCAGTACTTC.

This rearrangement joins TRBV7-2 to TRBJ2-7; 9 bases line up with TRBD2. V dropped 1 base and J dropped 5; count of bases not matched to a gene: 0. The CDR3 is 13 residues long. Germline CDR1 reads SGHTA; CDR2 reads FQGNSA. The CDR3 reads CASSLVAGDEQYF. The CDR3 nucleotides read TGTGCCAGCAGCTTAGTAGCGGGAGACGAGCAGTACTTC. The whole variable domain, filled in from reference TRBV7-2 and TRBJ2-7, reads GAGVSQSPSNKVTEKGKDVELRCDPISGHTALYWYRQSLGQGLEFLIYFQGNSAPDKSGLPSDRFSAERTGGSVSTLTIQRTQQEDSAVYLCASSLVAGDEQYFGPGTRLTVT.

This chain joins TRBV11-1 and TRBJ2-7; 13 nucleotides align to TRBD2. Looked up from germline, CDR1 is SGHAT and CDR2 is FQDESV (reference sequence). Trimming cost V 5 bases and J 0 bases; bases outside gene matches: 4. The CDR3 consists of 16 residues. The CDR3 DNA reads TGTGCCAGCAGCAGGGGACTAGCGGGAACCTCCTACGAGCAGTACTTC. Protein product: CASSRGLAGTSYEQYF.

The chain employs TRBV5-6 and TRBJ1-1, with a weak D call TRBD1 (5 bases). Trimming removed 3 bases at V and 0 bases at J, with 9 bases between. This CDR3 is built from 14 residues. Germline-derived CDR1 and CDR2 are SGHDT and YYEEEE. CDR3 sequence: CASSSGPLNTEAFF. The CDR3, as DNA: TGTGCCAGCAGCTCGGGACCGTTGAACACTGAAGCTTTCTTT.